The 30 T cell receptor beta chains listed next were all sequenced from one sample in a study of molecular identifiers for immune sequencing clone quantification. TCRdb itself ran the PCR reads through MiXCR, one entry per CDR3 protein. The sample shows approximately 670,000 distinct CDR3 sequences, just under 20% of them seen only once. Sample: naive CD8+ T cells from blood, with Jurkat cell RNA spiked in. This sample's subset: FACS-sorted CD8+CD4-CCR7+CD45RA+ naive T cells. Receptors originate from a human donor in good health. Some libraries in this study had Jurkat cell RNA spiked in.

Concerning this clonotype: This sequence may be a read error, since a much larger clone differs from it by one base. The rearrangement links TRBV7-6 to TRBJ2-3; possibly TRBD1 or TRBD2 for D (5 bases each). CDR1 and CDR2 (germline): SGHVS, FNYEAQ. This CDR3 is 13 amino acids long. This chain's CDR3 is CGSSSEGLHTQYF. The CDR3 bases are TGTGGCAGCAGCTCAGAGGGGTTACATACGCAGTATTTT.

This clonotype was counted ten times or more. The rearrangement joins TRBV5-1 to TRBJ2-7; D is perhaps TRBD2 (5 bases). Germline values: CDR1 SGHRS, CDR2 YFSETQ. Trimming took 4 bases from V and 2 from J, leaving 16 bases between them. The length of the CDR3 is 15 residues. CDR3 coding DNA: TGCGCCAGCAGCCCGGAGGACTGGAACACCTACGAGCAGTACTTC. Amino acid sequence: CASSPEDWNTYEQYF. Combining the CDR3 with reference TRBV5-1 and TRBJ2-7 gives the whole variable domain KAGVTQTPRYLIKTRGQQVTLSCSPISGHRSVSWYQQTPGQGLQFLFEYFSETQRNKGNFPGRFSGRQFSNSRSEMNVSTLELGDSALYLCASSPEDWNTYEQYFGPGTRLTVT.

This clonotype showed up many times. The chain is built from TRBV12-3 or TRBV12-4 and TRBJ1-1; tentatively, D is TRBD1 (5 bases). This CDR3 region has 15 residues. Trimming cost V 5 bases and J 5 bases, with 18 bases left between them. CDR3 protein: CASSPPRGIGTEAFF. Written as DNA, the CDR3 is TGTGCCAGCAGTCCCCCAAGGGGAATCGGGACTGAAGCTTTCTTT.

Ten or more counts support this clonotype. The gene calls are TRBV13 and TRBJ1-6; D remains ambiguous. Germline V gene data show CDR1 as PRHDT and CDR2 as FYEKMQ (reference sequence). This CDR3 has 11 residues. V gave up 5 bases and J gave up 7 bases, with 3 bases separating them. CDR3 bases: TGTGCCAGCAGCAAGAATTCACCCCTCCACTTT. This codes for CASSKNSPLHF.

Comment on this clonotype: A read error may explain this, as a much larger clone is one base away. The V and J genes are TRBV2 and TRBJ1-6, with unresolved D. CDR1 SNHLY and CDR2 FYNNEI come from the germline V gene. This CDR3 comprises 11 residues. Trimming removed 7 bases at V and 8 bases at J, with 6 bases between. The CDR3 DNA sequence: TGTGCCAGCAAGACCGATTCACCCCTCCACTTT. It specifies CASKTDSPLHF.

As concerns this clonotype: A much larger clone differs from this one at a single base, so this may be a read error. The chain combines TRBV4-3 with TRBJ2-7, with D possibly being TRBD1 (5 bases). From germline, CDR1 is LGHNA and CDR2 YSLEER. The CDR3 sequence is 13 residues long. Trimming stripped 9 bases from V and 0 bases from J, with 12 bases between. The CDR3 here is CARVDKVSYEQYF. In DNA form, the CDR3 reads TGCGCCAGGGTGGACAAGGTCTCCTACGAGCAGTACTTC.

There are many counts of this clonotype. V is TRBV7-8 and J is TRBJ2-1; D gene ambiguous. V lost 5 bases and J lost 3, with 5 bases in between. This CDR3 contains 12 residues. Per the germline V gene, CDR1 is SGHVS and CDR2 is FQNEAQ. Here the CDR3 reads CASSPNYNEQFF. The CDR3 nucleotides are TGTGCCAGCAGCCCCAACTACAATGAGCAGTTCTTC.

J is TRBJ2-2 and V is TRBV12-3 or TRBV12-4; a possible D gene is TRBD1 (5 bases). CDR3 length equals 16 residues. V gave up 0 bases and J gave up 2 bases, with 10 bases separating them. The CDR3 protein is CASSLAIRDNTGELFF. For the CDR3, the DNA is TGTGCCAGCAGTTTAGCCATCAGGGATAACACCGGGGAGCTGTTTTTT.

In the case of this clonotype: Being one base from a much bigger clone, this may be a read error. The chain has TRBV2 and TRBJ2-6, with 8 bases lining up with TRBD1. CDR1 and CDR2 from the germline V gene are SNHLY and FYNNEI. With 2 bases clipped from V and 5 bases from J, the junction kept 17 bases outside the gene matches. This CDR3 spans 20 amino acids. The CDR3 DNA is TGTGCCAGCAGTGAATTCGGCAGGGGGCGGGTTTGGGCTAGGGCCAACGTCCTGACTTTC. Protein sequence: CASSEFGRGRVWARANVLTF.

As to this clonotype: A read error may be the cause here, since a much bigger clone is one base away. J is TRBJ1-6 and V is TRBV20-1, with unresolved D. CDR1 is DFQATT, CDR2 SNEGSKA, per germline (reference sequence). This CDR3 is built from 14 residues. Trimming pared 5 bases from V and 6 bases from J, leaving 14 bases between. CDR3 loop: CSASQRAVNSPLHF. CDR3 DNA: TGCAGTGCTTCACAGAGGGCGGTTAATTCACCCCTCCACTTT.

This clonotype has more than one count but fewer than ten. This chain joins TRBV11-3 and TRBJ2-2; maybe TRBD1 (6 bases). The CDR3 totals 15 residues. The germline V gene has CDR1 SGHNT and CDR2 YENEEA. V was pared by 6 bases and J by 1 base, with 12 bases between. Here the CDR3 DNA reads TGTGCCAGCAGTTCAGGGGTCGTGAACACCGGGGAGCTGTTTTTT. Amino acids: CASSSGVVNTGELFF. Based on the CDR3 plus reference TRBV11-3 and TRBJ2-2, the full variable domain is EAGVVQSPRYKIIEKKQPVAFWCNPISGHNTLYWYLQNLGQGPELLIRYENEEAVDDSQLPKDRFSAERLKGVDSTLKIQPAELGDSAVYLCASSSGVVNTGELFFGEGSRLTVL.

This clonotype was seen many times. The chain carries TRBV4-3 and TRBJ2-7; a possible D gene is TRBD2 (7 bases). The length of the CDR3 is 15 residues. Trimming shortened V by 4 bases and J by 5 bases, and 18 bases separated the two germline ends. Germline CDR1 is LGHNA and CDR2 is YSLEER. CDR3 bases: TGCGCCAGCAGCCCCCTTCCGGGGGGCTTGGACGAGCAGTACTTC. Its protein is CASSPLPGGLDEQYF.

The chain joins TRBV7-2 to TRBJ2-7; D may be TRBD1 or TRBD2 (7 bases each). Germline-derived CDR1 and CDR2 are SGHTA and FQGNSA. CDR3 length: 17 amino acids. V lost 3 bases to trimming and J lost 5 bases, with 23 bases between them. The CDR3 sequence is CASSLGFRGGGVNEQYF. The DNA for the CDR3 is TGTGCCAGCAGCTTGGGTTTCAGGGGGGGGGGTGTCAACGAGCAGTACTTC.

On this clonotype itself: The junction differs from germline at one of its ends, possibly a read error. The chain carries TRBV7-8 and TRBJ1-4; D not resolved. The CDR3 consists of 15 residues. Germline V CDR1 and CDR2: SGHVS, FQNEAQ. The CDR3 DNA sequence: TGTGCCAGCAGCGTCGAGGGATTCGACGCTGAAAAACTGCTTTTT. Its translation: CASSVEGFDAEKLLF.

In regard to this clonotype: Just one base apart from a much larger clone, this may be a read error. The final CDR3 position lacks the conserved phenylalanine or tryptophan, pointing to a likely read error. V usage is TRBV9 and J usage is TRBJ1-1; no clear D. The CDR3 covers 14 residues. Trimming pared 0 bases from V and 1 base from J, leaving 7 bases between. Germline V gene sequence: CDR1 SGDLS, CDR2 YYNGEE. CDR3 in amino acids: CASSVGHQNTEAFL. The CDR3 DNA reads as TGTGCCAGCAGCGTAGGGCACCAGAACACTGAAGCTTTCCTT.

V gene TRBV10-3 combines with J gene TRBJ2-7, with 8 nucleotides matching TRBD2. The CDR3 runs 17 residues. V trimming: 0 bases; J trimming: 1 base; junction bases outside the gene matches: 8. Looked up from germline, CDR1 is ENHRY and CDR2 is SYGVKD. CDR3 sequence: CAISESNLLADSYEQYF. The CDR3 DNA follows: TGTGCCATCAGTGAGTCGAATTTACTAGCGGATTCCTACGAGCAGTACTTC.

This clonotype occurred many times. DNA for the CDR3: TGTGCCAGCAGTTACTCGATGAGCGGGGGGGCCTACGAGCAGTACTTC. Protein sequence: CASSYSMSGGAYEQYF. The chain links TRBV6-2 or TRBV6-3 to TRBJ2-7, with 10 bases lining up with TRBD2. V was clipped by 0 bases and J by 2 bases; unmatched bases: 4. The CDR3 contains 16 residues. Germline V gene data show CDR1 as MNHEY and CDR2 as SVGEGT.

This clonotype was seen a single time. The junction departs from germline at one end; a sequencing error may be responsible. The rearrangement uses TRBV27 and TRBJ2-7, with a tentative D call TRBD1 (6 bases). Germline V CDR1 and CDR2: MNHEY, SMNVEV (reference sequence). The CDR3 consists of 13 residues. Here the CDR3 DNA reads TGTGCCAGCTCCGTAACCAGGGGTCAGGAGTGGGTCTTC. It translates to CASSVTRGQEWVF.

This clonotype was counted between two and nine times. The chain has TRBV4-1 and TRBJ2-3; the D is unclear. The length of the CDR3 is 13 residues. Germline CDR1 and CDR2: MGHRA and YSYEKL. Trimming left V 4 bases short and J 5 bases short, with 10 bases between. The CDR3 is CASSPSPGDTQYF. Written as DNA, the CDR3 is TGCGCCAGCAGCCCTAGTCCGGGAGATACGCAGTATTTT.

This clonotype is a singleton in its sample. A read error may explain this, as a much larger clone is one base away. The chain recombines TRBV7-9 with TRBJ1-1; D call uncertain. The V gene's germline CDR1 is SEHNR and CDR2 FQNEAQ (reference sequence). The V gene lost 11 bases and the J gene lost 3 bases, with 19 bases spanning the gap. CDR3 length equals 14 residues. The CDR3 protein is CAGHDIKSDTEAFF. The CDR3 DNA is TGTGCCGGCCACGACATCAAGTCAGACACTGAAGCTTTCTTT.

This clonotype was detected once. A much larger clone sits a single nucleotide away, making a read error possible. Since the CDR3 does not end with the conserved phenylalanine or tryptophan, this likely comes from a read error. The chain combines TRBV4-1 with TRBJ1-1; tentatively, D is TRBD1 (6 bases). CDR1 and CDR2 (germline): MGHRA, YSYEKL. The germline V and J ends were trimmed by 4 bases and 7 bases, with 19 bases remaining between them. The CDR3 is made up of 15 amino acids. The DNA for the CDR3 is TGCGCCAGCAGCCCTATAGGGACAACGGACTATGAAGCTTTCCTT. This gives the protein CASSPIGTTDYEAFL.

This clonotype was counted only a few times. The V call is TRBV10-3, the J call TRBJ2-1; D is unresolved. Germline-derived CDR1 and CDR2 are ENHRY and SYGVKD. V lost 4 bases and J 4 bases, leaving 11 bases between the germline ends. The CDR3 contains 14 residues. CDR3 protein: CAISGPQLYNEQFF. The CDR3, as DNA: TGTGCCATCAGTGGACCACAACTATACAATGAGCAGTTCTTC.

As to this clonotype: A much larger clonotype is one base distant, so this may be a read error. The J gene is TRBJ1-5, the V gene TRBV4-3; possibly TRBD1 for D (6 bases). The CDR3 runs 18 residues. Germline CDR1 is LGHNA and CDR2 is YSLEER. Trimming removed 0 bases at V and 1 base at J, with 16 bases between. DNA of the CDR3: TGCGCCAGCAGCCAAGATTGTTCAGGGGATTGCAGCAATCAGCCCCAGCATTTT. Encoded protein: CASSQDCSGDCSNQPQHF.

This clonotype came up a few times. This chain joins TRBV28 and TRBJ2-7; D possibly uses TRBD1 or TRBD2 (5 bases each). The V and J ends lost 8 bases and 7 bases respectively, with 21 bases between them. Germline V gene data show CDR1 as MDHEN and CDR2 as SYDVKM. The CDR3 has 14 amino acids. The CDR3 coding sequence is TGTGCCAGCGAGGGACGGGGAAGTTCGCGGGAGCAGTACTTC. Protein: CASEGRGSSREQYF.

This clonotype was recorded many times. The V gene is TRBV5-5, the J gene TRBJ1-1, with D unresolved. CDR3 length equals 15 residues. V gave up 0 bases and J gave up 4 bases, with 13 bases separating them. Germline V CDR1 and CDR2: SGHKS, YYEKEE (reference sequence). The CDR3 DNA is TGTGCCAGCAGCTTGGTTTGGAATGGAGCCACTGAAGCTTTCTTT. This sequence encodes CASSLVWNGATEAFF.

Worth noting for this clonotype: A much larger clone lies one base from this, so it may be a read error. This sequence joins TRBV13 and TRBJ2-3; D unclear. CDR1 PRHDT and CDR2 FYEKMQ come from the germline V gene (reference sequence). The V and J ends lost 8 bases and 2 bases respectively, with 23 bases between them. This CDR3 has 17 residues. The CDR3 region has the DNA TGTGCCAGCGGCCCGAGGTTGTGGGTAGCACTCACAGATACGCAGTATTTT. Its translation: CASGPRLWVALTDTQYF.

Many counts were recorded for this clonotype. This rearrangement joins TRBV5-1 to TRBJ2-5; D is unclear. Germline V lookup: CDR1 SGHRS, CDR2 YFSETQ. V was cut by 4 bases and J by 7 bases, with 8 bases left in between. CDR3 length equals 11 residues. The DNA for the CDR3 is TGCGCCAGCAGCCCATGCGGGACCCAGTACTTC. Protein sequence: CASSPCGTQYF.

This clonotype came up many times. The rearrangement joins TRBV7-2 to TRBJ2-7; TRBD1 might be the D (7 bases). Trimming shortened V by 4 bases and J by 0 bases, and 16 bases separated the two germline ends. Germline V gives CDR1 SGHTA, CDR2 FQGNSA. This CDR3 is built from 16 residues. DNA of the CDR3: TGTGCCAGCAGCTCTTGGGGCCAGGGGGGCTCCTACGAGCAGTACTTC. Amino acid sequence: CASSSWGQGGSYEQYF.

V is TRBV13 and J is TRBJ2-3; 11 bases are shared with TRBD2. Germline V gene data show CDR1 as PRHDT and CDR2 as FYEKMQ (reference sequence). V shed 4 bases, J shed 0 bases, and the junction held 6 bases outside the gene matches. This CDR3 has 17 residues. The chain's CDR3 is CASSSSSGGPSTDTQYF. CDR3 DNA: TGTGCCAGCAGCTCATCTAGCGGGGGGCCTAGCACAGATACGCAGTATTTT.

In its sample, this clonotype was seen many times. This sequence joins TRBV7-9 and TRBJ2-3, with D hard to call. This CDR3 region has 15 residues. Germline CDR1 SEHNR, CDR2 FQNEAQ (reference sequence). V was cut by 2 bases and J by 2 bases, with 11 bases left in between. This CDR3 reads CASSLTGDLTDTQYF. The CDR3 DNA sequence: TGTGCCAGCAGCTTAACTGGAGACCTCACAGATACGCAGTATTTT.